The clone carrying this T cell receptor beta chain has only one observation. Its antigen is as yet unknown. The record originates from a study of shared clonotypes between healthy human individuals. Study results and caveats: Represented genetic and exposure-history diversity was restricted by having few donors. Non-shared clonotypes displayed generation probabilities falling below those of clonotypes present in all four donors. Memory subsets generally showed lower estimated richness than naive subsets.

There were no recent acute infections or vaccinations among the donors, who were healthy HIV-negative adults. Method: immunoSEQ multiplex PCR; TCRdb's copy keeps in-frame clones and lacks some. This sample has around 990,000 clones, with about 72% found just once. This clonotype was obtained from a man aged 18 to 29 in good health. Some clones in this sample may be carry-over from other donors' samples. The sample was memory CD4+ T cells from PBMCs. The subset here: CD45RA-negative fraction.

For the CDR3, the DNA is TGTGCCAGCAGCCCCCGGGACTCAGCGCAGTATTTT. The encoded protein is CASSPRDSAQYF. V gene TRBV5-4 combines with J gene TRBJ2-3; a weak D match, TRBD2 (6 bases). The CDR3 contains 12 residues. V lost 4 bases and J 10 bases, leaving 13 bases between the germline ends. Germline V gene lookup returns CDR1 SGHNT and CDR2 YYREEE (reference sequence).